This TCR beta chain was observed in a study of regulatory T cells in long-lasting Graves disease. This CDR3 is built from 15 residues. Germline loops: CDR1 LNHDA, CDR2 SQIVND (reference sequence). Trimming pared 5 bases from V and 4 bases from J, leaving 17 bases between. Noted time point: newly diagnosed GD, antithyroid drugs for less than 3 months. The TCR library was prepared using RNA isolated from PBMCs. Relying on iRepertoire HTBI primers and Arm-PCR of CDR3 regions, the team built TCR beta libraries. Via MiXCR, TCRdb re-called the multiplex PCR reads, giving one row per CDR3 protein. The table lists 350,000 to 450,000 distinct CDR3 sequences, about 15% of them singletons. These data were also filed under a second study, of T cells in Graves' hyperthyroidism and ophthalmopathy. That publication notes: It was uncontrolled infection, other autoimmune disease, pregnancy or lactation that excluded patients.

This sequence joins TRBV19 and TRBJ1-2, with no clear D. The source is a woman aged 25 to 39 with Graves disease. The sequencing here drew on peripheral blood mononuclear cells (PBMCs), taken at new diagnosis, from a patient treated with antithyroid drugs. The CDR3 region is CASSVPGLLSYGYTF. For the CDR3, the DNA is TGTGCCAGTAGTGTTCCCGGACTCCTCTCCTATGGCTACACCTTC.